The 25 T cell receptor beta chains presented below share a single source sample, sequenced in a study of beta chain features in type 1 diabetes. Expressed TCRB transcripts were sequenced because the entire RNA isolate underwent reverse transcription. Assay: immunoSEQ multiplex PCR; the TCRdb copy retains only in-frame clones and omits some. The repertoire consists of some 270,000 clones, with over 12% occurring once and the leading ten covering about 0.03%. The sample comprised naive CD4+ T cells from blood. These receptor sequences come from a woman in her 40s in good health.

This clone was seen a few times. The gene calls are TRBV5-4 and TRBJ2-7; a weak D match, TRBD1 (7 bases). This CDR3 has 15 residues. Trimming shortened V by 4 bases and J by 2 bases, and 16 bases separated the two germline ends. Germline CDR1 and CDR2: SGHNT and YYREEE (reference sequence). The CDR3 reads CASSLDQGGPYEQYF. The DNA for the CDR3 is TGTGCCAGCAGCCTGGACCAGGGGGGTCCCTACGAGCAGTACTTC.

The sample holds a few counts of this clone. The chain is built from TRBV4-3 and TRBJ1-1, with D maybe TRBD1 (5 bases). The germline gives CDR1 LGHNA, CDR2 YSLEER. CDR3 length: 16 residues. V was clipped by 0 bases and J by 3 bases, with 14 bases between them. CDR3 in amino acids: CASSQEERGWDTEAFF. DNA of the CDR3: TGCGCCAGCAGCCAAGAGGAAAGGGGCTGGGACACTGAAGCTTTCTTT.

The chain recombines TRBV27 with TRBJ1-1; D is possibly TRBD1 (6 bases). This CDR3 region has 12 residues. The germline V gene has CDR1 MNHEY and CDR2 SMNVEV (reference sequence). The V gene lost 8 bases and the J gene lost 10 bases, with 17 bases spanning the gap. CDR3 nucleotides: TGTGCCAGCTCATACCCGGGGGGCACAGCTTTCTTT. Its protein product is CASSYPGGTAFF.

The rearrangement joins TRBV7-2 to TRBJ2-1, with TRBD2 matching over 14 bases. The CDR3 runs to 17 residues. The ends lost 5 bases at V and 4 bases at J; junction bases unmatched: 7. Looked up from germline, CDR1 is SGHTA and CDR2 is FQGNSA. The CDR3 DNA follows: TGTGCCAGCAGCAGGACTAGCGGGGGGACAACTTACAATGAGCAGTTCTTC. It specifies CASSRTSGGTTYNEQFF.

This clone was counted only a few times. This chain uses TRBV5-4 with TRBJ1-1, with 7 bases fitting TRBD1. The CDR3 covers 14 residues. Germline lookup yields CDR1 SGHNT and CDR2 YYREEE (reference sequence). CDR3 DNA sequence: TGTGCTGCCGCCAGGGGGACGGTGAACACTGAAGCTTTCTTT. Amino acid sequence: CAAARGTVNTEAFF.

This sequence joins TRBV25-1 and TRBJ2-7; D is unresolved. This CDR3 spans 11 amino acids. Germline V gene lookup returns CDR1 MGHDK and CDR2 SYGVNS. Trimming pared 6 bases from V and 5 bases from J, leaving 8 bases between. The CDR3 loop reads CASSLVHEQYF. The CDR3 DNA reads as TGTGCCAGCAGCCTAGTCCACGAGCAGTACTTC.

Of note for this clone: A read error may produce the germline difference seen at one junction end. V is TRBV15 and J is TRBJ2-4; 9 bases agree with TRBD2. The CDR3 loop spans 13 amino acids. CDR1 LNHNV and CDR2 YYDKDF come from the germline V gene (reference sequence). CDR3 sequence: CATSREGRGGTSF. The CDR3 DNA follows: TGTGCCACCAGCAGAGAAGGGCGGGGGGGCACTTCCTTC.

This clone was recorded a few times. The chain recombines TRBV19 with TRBJ2-7; D unclear. Germline CDR1 LNHDA, CDR2 SQIVND (reference sequence). The V and J ends lost 4 bases and 3 bases respectively, with 13 bases between them. This CDR3 region has 14 residues. CDR3 in amino acids: CASSTQDTLYEQYF. In DNA form, the CDR3 reads TGTGCCAGTAGTACCCAAGACACCCTCTACGAGCAGTACTTC.

This clone was seen only once. The chain uses TRBV25-1 and TRBJ1-3, with 7 bases aligning to TRBD1. CDR3 length equals 17 residues. The V and J ends lost 6 bases and 0 bases, in that order; junction bases with no gene match: 11. Germline V gives CDR1 MGHDK, CDR2 SYGVNS. The CDR3 DNA sequence: TGTGCCAGCAGAACTAGCCGGACAGGAAACTCTGGAAACACCATATATTTT. Translating it yields CASRTSRTGNSGNTIYF.

This clone has more than one count but fewer than ten. The V call is TRBV4-1, the J call TRBJ2-7, with D tentatively TRBD2 (7 bases). V lost 0 bases, J lost 5 bases, and 17 bases lay in between. Germline-derived CDR1 and CDR2 are MGHRA and YSYEKL. The CDR3 loop spans 16 amino acids. CDR3 loop: CASSQDQARGGDEQYF. CDR3 coding DNA: TGCGCCAGCAGCCAAGATCAGGCCAGGGGAGGGGACGAGCAGTACTTC.

This clone was found a few times. The rearrangement joins TRBV15 to TRBJ2-1, with 7 positions matching TRBD2. V shed 1 base and J 4 bases; nucleotides not matched to a gene: 4. The CDR3 is made up of 15 amino acids. Germline-derived CDR1 and CDR2 are LNHNV and YYDKDF (reference sequence). Written as DNA, the CDR3 is TGTGCCACCAGCAGAGTTGGGACTAAATACAATGAGCAGTTCTTC. Protein product: CATSRVGTKYNEQFF.

This clone was recorded a few times. This chain joins TRBV5-1 and TRBJ2-5, with D perhaps matching TRBD1 (6 bases). CDR3 length: 15 residues. The ends were cut back, 6 bases at V and 5 bases at J, with 20 bases in the middle. CDR1 SGHRS and CDR2 YFSETQ come from the germline V gene. The DNA of the CDR3 is TGCGCCAGCACAAATACGGGACACTTAGCGGAGACCCAGTACTTC. Encoded protein: CASTNTGHLAETQYF.

This clone has more than one count but fewer than ten. CDR3 sequence: CASSPQVYTYEQYF. The CDR3 DNA follows: TGTGCCAGCAGCCCACAGGTGTACACCTACGAGCAGTACTTC. This chain uses TRBV7-9 with TRBJ2-7, with a tentative D call TRBD1 (5 bases). Germline loops: CDR1 SEHNR, CDR2 FQNEAQ (reference sequence). V was shortened by 5 bases and J by 2 bases, with 13 bases between the two germline ends. CDR3 length: 14 residues.

The sample holds a few counts of this clone. This chain joins TRBV6-5 and TRBJ2-5, with TRBD2 matching 12 bases. This CDR3 comprises 12 residues. CDR1 and CDR2 from the germline V gene are MNHEY and SVGAGI. The V and J ends lost 0 bases and 14 bases, in that order; junction bases with no gene match: 1. The CDR3 region has the DNA TGTGCCAGCAGTTACTCGACTAGCGGGGGTTACTTC. It codes for CASSYSTSGGYF.

The chain combines TRBV7-2 with TRBJ1-2; D not certain. The CDR3 totals 14 residues. Germline-derived CDR1 and CDR2 are SGHTA and FQGNSA. Trimming shortened V by 3 bases and J by 5 bases, and 13 bases separated the two germline ends. Here the CDR3 reads CASSFGTGSYGYTF. In nucleotides, the CDR3 is TGTGCCAGCAGCTTCGGTACCGGGTCTTATGGCTACACCTTC. Variable domain in full (rest from reference TRBV7-2 and TRBJ1-2): GAGVSQSPSNKVTEKGKDVELRCDPISGHTALYWYRQSLGQGLEFLIYFQGNSAPDKSGLPSDRFSAERTGGSVSTLTIQRTQQEDSAVYLCASSFGTGSYGYTFGSGTRLTVV.

This chain links TRBV19 with TRBJ1-5; 10 bases fit TRBD1. Trimming at V came to 3 bases and at J to 2 bases, leaving 4 bases not matched to a gene. CDR1 and CDR2 from the germline V gene are LNHDA and SQIVND (reference sequence). The CDR3 spans 16 residues. In DNA, the CDR3 is TGTGCCAGTAGTATTCCCGGGACAGGGGGCAATCAGCCCCAGCATTTT. Protein product: CASSIPGTGGNQPQHF.

The chain joins TRBV9 to TRBJ2-7; 11 positions agree with TRBD1. Germline V gene data show CDR1 as SGDLS and CDR2 as YYNGEE. The ends lost 3 bases at V and 3 bases at J; junction bases unmatched: 5. The CDR3 totals 15 residues. The CDR3 sequence: CASSDRDRGNYEQYF. In DNA form, the CDR3 reads TGTGCCAGCAGCGACCGGGACAGGGGGAACTACGAGCAGTACTTC.

CDR3 nucleotides: TGTGCCAGCAGCTTAGCCGCGGGGGGCACTGGGACCCAGTACTTC. Translation: CASSLAAGGTGTQYF. The chain uses TRBV7-2 and TRBJ2-5; TRBD2 matches 8 bases. Trimming removed 0 bases from V and 7 bases from J; junction bases left unmatched: 7. The CDR3 extends over 15 amino acids. CDR1 and CDR2 from the germline V gene are SGHTA and FQGNSA.

The genes are TRBV19 and TRBJ2-1, with 7 bases lining up with TRBD2. The CDR3 totals 14 residues. V trimming: 2 bases; J trimming: 11 bases; junction bases outside the gene matches: 9. Germline CDR1 is LNHDA and CDR2 is SQIVND (reference sequence). The CDR3 sequence is CASSITSASAKQFF. CDR3 nucleotides: TGTGCCAGTAGTATAACTAGCGCGTCGGCAAAGCAGTTCTTC.

V gene TRBV11-3 combines with J gene TRBJ2-7; 8 nucleotides match TRBD2. Germline assignment: CDR1 SGHNT and CDR2 YENEEA. After removal of 4 bases from V and 2 bases from J, the junction contained 7 bases not matched to a gene. The CDR3 has 15 residues. The CDR3 region has the DNA TGTGCCAGCAGCTACGGGACTAGTCCTCCCTACGAGCAGTACTTC. Amino acids: CASSYGTSPPYEQYF.

The V and J genes are TRBV7-2 and TRBJ2-5; weak D call: TRBD2 (6 bases). The CDR3 loop spans 15 amino acids. The ends were cut back, 1 base at V and 2 bases at J, with 11 bases in the middle. Germline lookup yields CDR1 SGHTA and CDR2 FQGNSA. CDR3 sequence (DNA): TGTGCCAGCAGCTTAGTCGGGACTGGGCAAGAGACCCAGTACTTC. It codes for CASSLVGTGQETQYF.

In this sample, this clone turned up a few times. The J gene is TRBJ2-2, the V gene TRBV19; 9 bases line up with TRBD2. This CDR3 has 16 amino acids. The germline V gene has CDR1 LNHDA and CDR2 SQIVND (reference sequence). The V gene end was trimmed by 7 bases and the J gene end by 5 bases; junction bases not matched to a gene: 11. CDR3 sequence: CASTPSAGGGTGELFF. CDR3 DNA: TGTGCCAGTACTCCCTCAGCGGGGGGAGGGACCGGGGAGCTGTTTTTT.

This clone was observed a few times. V and J are TRBV2 and TRBJ1-3, with D unresolved. Trimming pared 4 bases from V and 9 bases from J, leaving 16 bases between. Germline V gives CDR1 SNHLY, CDR2 FYNNEI. The CDR3 consists of 14 residues. For the CDR3, the DNA is TGTGCCAGCAGTGGACACTCGAAACGTGGCACCATATATTTT. Amino acid sequence: CASSGHSKRGTIYF.

As regards this clone: One end of the junction does not line up with germline, which may come from a read error. This chain links TRBV4-1 with TRBJ2-1; 10 bases match TRBD1. CDR1 MGHRA and CDR2 YSYEKL come from the germline V gene. The CDR3 loop spans 14 amino acids. DNA for the CDR3: TGCGCCAGCAGCCAAGGGGACAGGGGAGGGAGAAGGCTCTTC. This codes for CASSQGDRGGRRLF.

This clone was observed at least ten times. The gene calls are TRBV29-1 and TRBJ2-5; 7 bases map to TRBD1. The CDR3 sequence is 14 residues long. Germline V gene sequence: CDR1 SQVTM, CDR2 ANQGSEA. V lost 3 bases and J lost 2; bases outside the gene matches: 6. In DNA form, the CDR3 reads TGCAGCGTTGATCGGGACAGCCTACAAGAGACCCAGTACTTC. Protein product: CSVDRDSLQETQYF. The full variable domain, completed using reference TRBV29-1 and TRBJ2-5, is SAVISQKPSRDICQRGTSLTIQCQVDSQVTMMFWYRQQPGQSLTLIATANQGSEATYESGFVIDKFPISRPNLTFSTLTVSNMSPEDSSIYLCSVDRDSLQETQYFGPGTRLLVL.